This TCR beta chain is drawn from a study of beta chain features in type 1 diabetes. Findings and caveats of the study: Shorter TCRB CDR3s, moderately but significantly so, marked every one of the four CD4+ subsets in Type 1 diabetes patients.

Per the germline V gene, CDR1 is SGHDN and CDR2 is FVKESK. The CDR3 covers 14 residues. V was clipped by 1 base and J by 5 bases, with 11 bases between them. The entirety of the isolated RNA underwent reverse transcription, so expressed TCRB transcripts were sequenced. Sequencing used immunoSEQ multiplex PCR; TCRdb keeps in-frame clones, though not all of them. Here the sample spans about 740,000 clones, 13% being singletons. Comment on this clone: Its antigen is still unknown.

This sequence originates from a man between 18 and 29 years old with type 1 diabetes. The V gene is TRBV14, the J gene TRBJ2-5, with D unclear. The specimen sequenced was naive CD4+ T cells from blood. The CDR3 spells CASSQVGLGETQYF. As DNA, the CDR3 is TGTGCCAGCAGCCAAGTTGGGTTGGGGGAGACCCAGTACTTC.